The rows below give T cell receptor beta chains drawn from one sample of a study of T cell repertoires in cytomegalovirus infection. No antigen has been identified for these receptors. TCRdb re-called the reads through MiXCR, storing one row per CDR3 protein. Among about 570,000 distinct CDR3 sequences listed, around two fifths were seen once. The source was cultured PBMCs, collected from culture after CMV antigen stimulation. The receptor set was obtained from a human donor in good health (CMV status not recorded). Some clones in this sample may be carry-over from other donors' samples. CDR3s include the opening cysteine and the closing phenylalanine or tryptophan. Fields, in order: clone size, J gene, D gene, V gene, CDR3 DNA, CDR3 protein. The D gene is left open where the match is weak. Size is omitted from some rows. Given values are once, few, many or a class for expanded clones.

.	TRBJ2-7	.	TRBV7-2	TGTGCCGGCAGCTTGCCGGGACTCCCCTCCTACGAGCAGTACTTC	CAGSLPGLPSYEQYF
.	TRBJ1-2	.	TRBV6-6	TGTGCCAGCAGGACCCTCGGGGGTGGCTACACCTTC	CASRTLGGGYTF
few	TRBJ1-5	.	TRBV6-1	TGTGCCAGCAGTGAGAAGCCCCAGCATTTT	CASSEKPQHF
few	TRBJ1-1	.	TRBV6-2/TRBV6-3	TGTGCCAGCGGTAGGGCGGTGAACACTGAAGCTTTCTTT	CASGRAVNTEAFF
many	TRBJ2-3	TRBD2	TRBV7-2	TGTGCCAGCAGCACACGCCCTATACGTACCCTAGCGGCAGGGCAGAGCACAGATACGCAGTATTTT	CASSTRPIRTLAAGQSTDTQYF
.	TRBJ1-1	.	TRBV29-1	TGCAGCGTTGGCCATGAGATAGAAGCTTTCTTT	CSVGHEIEAFF
few	TRBJ2-3	TRBD2	TRBV7-9	TGTGCCAGCAGCGCCCTTACGGGGGGACTCACATATACGCAGTATTTT	CASSALTGGLTYTQYF
few	TRBJ1-1	.	TRBV2	TGTGCCAGCACACTCACCCGCGAGAACACTGAAGCTTTCTTT	CASTLTRENTEAFF
.	TRBJ1-2	.	TRBV6-2/TRBV6-3	TGTGCCAGCAGGATCCGGGCAGGCGCCGACTATGGCTACACCTTC	CASRIRAGADYGYTF
.	TRBJ2-7	.	TRBV15	TGTGCCACCAGCAGAGACAGGAAAGACGAGCAGTACTTC	CATSRDRKDEQYF
once	TRBJ2-3	.	TRBV24-1	TGTGCCACCACGCAAGCGGATACGCAGTATTTT	CATTQADTQYF
few	TRBJ2-5	.	TRBV7-2	TGTGCCAGCAGCTCCGCTTCGGGAACCCAGTACTTC	CASSSASGTQYF
.	TRBJ2-5	.	TRBV6-2/TRBV6-3	TGTGCCAGTAAAAGGAGAGGAAGTCAAGAGACCCAGTACTTC	CASKRRGSQETQYF
.	TRBJ2-1	TRBD2	TRBV19	TGTGCCAGTAGTATATCTTCGGGAGGATCTTACAATGAGCAGTTCTTC	CASSISSGGSYNEQFF
.	TRBJ2-7	.	TRBV4-1	TGCGCCAGCAGCCAAGGATATGCATTGGGAAGGTACGAGCAGTACTTC	CASSQGYALGRYEQYF
.	TRBJ1-3	.	TRBV4-2	TGTGCCAGCAGCCAACGGATCGCTGGAAACACCATATATTTT	CASSQRIAGNTIYF
.	TRBJ1-4	.	TRBV7-2	TGTGCCAGCAGCCTGGGACAAGCTGAAAAACTGTTTTTT	CASSLGQAEKLFF
.	TRBJ1-1	.	TRBV5-5	TGTGCCAGCAGCTTGGCCGGGACCGACACTGAAGCTTTCTTT	CASSLAGTDTEAFF
.	TRBJ2-1	TRBD2	TRBV5-5	TGTGCCAGCAGCAAAGTTAGGGACTATTACAATGAGCAGTTCTTC	CASSKVRDYYNEQFF